A selection of T cell receptor beta chains follows, all from one sample in a study of cytomegalovirus exposure and HLA in healthy donors. Profiled with immunoSEQ multiplex PCR; TCRdb holds only in-frame clones, not every one. The sample carries about 160,000 clones, 70% to 90% recorded once. Material: PBMCs. The receptors here all came from a woman between 25 and 40 years old in good health and CMV-seronegative. Each CDR3 is given with its conserved first and last residue. A D gene is named only where the DNA matches it firmly.

TRBJ1-2 TRBV27 TRBD1 CASSLMGTGDYGYTF
TRBJ2-1 TRBV5-4 TRBD2 CASSLGLAGYEQFF
TRBJ1-4 TRBV9 TRBD1 CASSPRGTENEKLFF
TRBJ2-1 TRBV27 NA CASSRGAPGNNEQFF
TRBJ2-2 TRBV6-1 TRBD1 CASSGQGQGELFF
TRBJ2-5 TRBV6-9 NA CASSYRGFQETQYF
TRBJ2-1 TRBV10-3 TRBD2 CAISWAGAGNEQFF
TRBJ2-2 TRBV20-1 NA CSALNTGELFF
TRBJ1-4 TRBV29-1 TRBD1 CSVYRGLNEKLFF
NA TRBV4-3 TRBD1 CASSQPGQGAYEQYF
TRBJ2-3 TRBV7-2 NA CASSLERTGTDTQYF
TRBJ1-4 TRBV27 TRBD1 CASSLRGQGATNEKLFF
NA TRBV5-1 TRBD1 CASRLGTGAQGNTIYF
TRBJ1-1 TRBV28 NA CASRLGGSRNTEAFF
TRBJ1-1 TRBV15 TRBD1 CATTRTGNQNTEAFF
TRBJ1-1 TRBV19 TRBD1 CASTLGQGGTEAFF
TRBJ1-2 TRBV5-1 TRBD1 CASSAGQGYGYTF
TRBJ2-5 TRBV13 NA CASSLQETQYF
TRBJ2-7 TRBV5-4 TRBD1 CASSIGQGRYEQYF
TRBJ1-5 TRBV6-6 TRBD1 CASSGQGFDQPQHF
TRBJ2-7 TRBV7-8 TRBD1 CASRVGTGNYEQYF
TRBJ2-1 TRBV18 TRBD1 CASSTNRDREFF
TRBJ2-5 TRBV6-4 TRBD1 CASSARDRETQYF
TRBJ2-3 TRBV18 TRBD2 CASTKAGGTDTQYF
NA TRBV7-2 NA CASSLTVMTGSYEQYF
TRBJ1-2 TRBV27 NA CASSPPGGNYGYTF
TRBJ2-3 TRBV25-1 NA CATQRDSPDTQYF
TRBJ1-6 TRBV7-2 NA CASADRPYNSPLHF
TRBJ2-3 TRBV4-2 NA CASSYAEGGDSTDTQYF
TRBJ1-1 TRBV6-5 NA CASSYSPQTDTEAFF
TRBJ1-2 TRBV18 NA CASSPQSDRSYGYTF
TRBJ1-5 TRBV25-1 NA CASSEWGSNQPQHF
TRBJ2-5 TRBV5-4 NA CASGTSGQEETQYF
TRBJ1-5 TRBV4-2 TRBD1 CASSQELGQGDQPQHF
TRBJ2-2 TRBV28 NA CASTKSRRATGELFF
TRBJ2-1 TRBV7-9 NA CASSHRTGAGYNEQFF
TRBJ2-1 TRBV9 TRBD2 CASSLSGGASNEQFF
TRBJ1-5 TRBV15 NA CATSSEVRSSRDSQHF
TRBJ2-4 TRBV7-8 NA CASSLSVVAENIQYF
TRBJ2-5 TRBV6-1 TRBD1 CASSGTGSSLETQYF
TRBJ2-7 TRBV10-3 TRBD1 CAISETKGQGAHEQYF
TRBJ2-2 TRBV29-1 NA CSGGQYAGELFF
TRBJ1-1 TRBV14 TRBD1 CASSFRQGAMNTEAFF
NA TRBV4-2 TRBD2 CASRASGKTYEQYF
TRBJ2-3 TRBV27 NA CASSLRVAATTSTDTQYF
TRBJ2-3 TRBV19 TRBD2 CASSISSGGTDTQYF
TRBJ1-2 TRBV28 NA CASSKGVLNYGYTF
TRBJ1-2 TRBV29-1 TRBD1 CSVLSRDRGGLHINYGYTF
TRBJ1-1 TRBV4-2 NA CASSQEGTNTEAFF
TRBJ1-2 TRBV12-5 TRBD1 CASGSPGQGGYGYTF
TRBJ2-1 TRBV19 NA CASSIDLASPINEQFF
TRBJ1-1 TRBV19 NA CASNQGRGTEAFF
TRBJ2-3 TRBV4-1 TRBD2 CASSPQRGPRTDTQYF